The 24 T cell receptor beta chains below were found in one sample sequenced in a study of Graves' ophthalmopathy and Graves' hyperthyroidism. RNA transcripts were the template, and TCR beta CDR3 regions were amplified from them. The library came from an HTBI-primed first-round RT-PCR and a second-round multiplex PCR. In TCRdb, the multiplex PCR reads were re-called with MiXCR into one record per CDR3 protein. Among about 700,000 distinct CDR3 sequences listed, approximately 40% were seen once. The sample was peripheral blood. Source of these receptors: an adult man with Graves' ophthalmopathy.

The V gene is TRBV6-5, the J gene TRBJ2-5; 7 positions agree with TRBD2. The CDR3 spans 12 residues. Germline assignment: CDR1 MNHEY and CDR2 SVGAGI. The V gene end was trimmed by 6 bases and the J gene end by 7 bases; junction bases not matched to a gene: 5. CDR3 sequence reads: CASSPSGGTQYF. The CDR3 DNA reads TGTGCCAGCAGCCCCTCGGGAGGGACCCAGTACTTC.

On this clonotype: One end of the junction varies from germline; a read error may be responsible. The chain combines TRBV5-8 with TRBJ2-2, with 7 bases aligning to TRBD2. CDR3 length equals 17 residues. Germline loops: CDR1 SGHTS, CDR2 YDEGEE. The CDR3 DNA is TGCGCCAGCAGCTTAAGATGGGACTACGGTAACACCGGGGAGCTGTTTTTT. It encodes CASSLRWDYGNTGELFF.

CDR3 nucleotides: TGTGCCAGCAGTTACGATACGGGATACGAGCAGTACTTC. Translating gives CASSYDTGYEQYF. The V and J genes are TRBV2 and TRBJ2-7; tentative D call: TRBD2 (5 bases). This CDR3 is built from 13 residues. Germline loops: CDR1 SNHLY, CDR2 FYNNEI. V dropped 5 bases and J dropped 4 bases, with 12 bases sitting between them.

The chain joins TRBV20-1 to TRBJ2-7; 9 bases map to TRBD1. Germline V lookup: CDR1 DFQATT, CDR2 SNEGSKA (reference sequence). V lost 5 bases, J lost 6 bases, and 17 bases stayed unmatched. The CDR3 runs to 16 residues. The chain's CDR3 is CSAVSHGTGTEVEQYF. The CDR3 DNA reads TGCAGTGCTGTGAGCCACGGGACAGGGACCGAGGTCGAGCAGTACTTC.

The chain links TRBV19 to TRBJ1-2, with D unclear. V gave up 3 bases and J gave up 0 bases, with 14 bases separating them. The V gene's germline CDR1 is LNHDA and CDR2 SQIVND (reference sequence). This CDR3 is built from 16 residues. The CDR3 bases are TGTGCCAGTAGTATGTGGTCAGCCAGAACTAACTATGGCTACACCTTC. Translation gives CASSMWSARTNYGYTF.

The rearrangement links TRBV6-1 to TRBJ1-3; D gene unclear. V was trimmed by 10 bases and J by 2 bases, leaving 18 bases between them. This CDR3 is built from 15 residues. Per germline, CDR1 MNHNS and CDR2 SASEGT. As DNA, the CDR3 is TGTGCCACCGAGACCCTGACGAGAGCTGGAAACACCATATATTTT. Protein sequence: CATETLTRAGNTIYF.

This chain connects TRBV5-5 to TRBJ1-6, with TRBD1 as a possible D gene (6 bases). The CDR3 is 14 amino acids. The germline gives CDR1 SGHKS, CDR2 YYEKEE (reference sequence). V lost 0 bases and J lost 10, with 11 bases in between. CDR3 nucleotide sequence: TGTGCCAGCAGCTTGGACAGGGTAACGTCACCCCTCCACTTT. Residues: CASSLDRVTSPLHF.

The CDR3 bases are TGTGCCAGCAGTCCACACCACGACAGGGGGGGCTATGGCTACACCTTC. This encodes CASSPHHDRGGYGYTF. The chain employs TRBV7-2 and TRBJ1-2; 9 bases align to TRBD1. The CDR3 is 16 amino acids. Germline CDR1 SGHTA, CDR2 FQGNSA. V lost 6 bases, J lost 4 bases, and 12 bases stayed unmatched.

Concerning this clonotype: One end of the junction is discordant with germline, which a read error may explain. The chain links TRBV7-2 to TRBJ2-5, with a tentative D call TRBD1 (6 bases). This CDR3 is 17 amino acids long. CDR1 and CDR2 from the germline V gene are SGHTA and FQGNSA. CDR3 loop: CASSQRPGEFYQETQYF. The CDR3 bases are TGCGCCAGCAGCCAGAGGCCAGGGGAATTCTACCAAGAGACCCAGTACTTC.

Of note for this clonotype: A junction end diverges from the germline sequence, so it may reflect a read error. The chain uses TRBV7-9 and TRBJ2-7; TRBD2 matches at 7 bases. CDR1 is SEHNR, CDR2 FQNEAQ, per germline (reference sequence). The length of the CDR3 is 14 residues. The CDR3 sequence is CASSHSSGAYEQYF. CDR3 sequence (DNA): TGCGCCAGCAGCCATTCTAGCGGAGCCTACGAGCAGTACTTC.

This chain uses TRBV29-1 with TRBJ1-2, with D unresolved. V was shortened by 1 base and J by 5 bases, with 14 bases between the two germline ends. The CDR3 runs to 14 residues. The germline CDR1 and CDR2 sequences are SQVTM and ANQGSEA. The CDR3 DNA follows: TGCAGCGTTGAAGTCCCCGGGATAGGGTATGGCTACACCTTC. Protein sequence: CSVEVPGIGYGYTF. Full variable domain (outside the CDR3, taken from reference TRBV29-1 and TRBJ1-2): SAVISQKPSRDICQRGTSLTIQCQVDSQVTMMFWYRQQPGQSLTLIATANQGSEATYESGFVIDKFPISRPNLTFSTLTVSNMSPEDSSIYLCSVEVPGIGYGYTFGSGTRLTVV.

V gene TRBV20-1 combines with J gene TRBJ2-5; the D is unclear. This CDR3 has 13 residues. Deletions cut 1 base from V and 2 bases from J, with 8 bases between. Germline V lookup: CDR1 DFQATT, CDR2 SNEGSKA (reference sequence). In DNA, the CDR3 is TGCAGTGCTAGAGTAGCTAGACAAGAGACCCAGTACTTC. Translating gives CSARVARQETQYF.

The chain links TRBV7-2 to TRBJ2-7, with TRBD2 identical over 15 bases. Gene TRBJ2-1 matches the end of the DNA better, so the J call may be wrong. Germline V gives CDR1 SGHTA, CDR2 FQGNSA. The CDR3 is 15 amino acids. The CDR3 region is CASSLRTSGRDEQFF. In DNA, the CDR3 is TGTGCCAGCAGCTTAAGGACTAGCGGGAGGGATGAGCAGTTCTTC.

There are a few counts of this clonotype. This rearrangement joins TRBV25-1 to TRBJ2-2, with D possibly TRBD1 on 6 matching bases. There are 17 residues in the CDR3. V was clipped by 5 bases and J by 4 bases, with 20 bases between them. Germline V lookup: CDR1 MGHDK, CDR2 SYGVNS. CDR3 nucleotide sequence: TGTGCCAGCAGTTACTCGGCCAGGGGTAGGGGCACCGGGGAGCTGTTTTTT. Translation: CASSYSARGRGTGELFF.

Only one count was recorded for this clonotype. CDR3 region: CAIGEWDYEQYF. CDR3 nucleotide sequence: TGTGCCATCGGGGAATGGGATTACGAGCAGTACTTC. This sequence joins TRBV10-3 and TRBJ2-7; D is undetermined. The ends were cut back, 8 bases at V and 4 bases at J, with 12 bases in the middle. This CDR3 has 12 residues. Germline lookup yields CDR1 ENHRY and CDR2 SYGVKD.

J is TRBJ1-6 and V is TRBV7-9, with 8 bases that match TRBD1. Germline CDR1 SEHNR, CDR2 FQNEAQ (reference sequence). The CDR3 contains 15 residues. The trim removed 8 bases at V and 6 bases at J, leaving 9 bases unmatched. CDR3 DNA: TGTGCCAGCGAGGCAGGGGGCTCGTTTAATTCACCCCTCCACTTT. Translated: CASEAGGSFNSPLHF.

This clonotype has only a few counts. This rearrangement joins TRBV19 to TRBJ1-2; TRBD1 might be the D (5 bases). Germline V gene data show CDR1 as LNHDA and CDR2 as SQIVND (reference sequence). This CDR3 comprises 14 residues. Trimming took 7 bases from V and 2 from J, leaving 14 bases between them. The CDR3 protein is CASTRQGGNYGYTF. In DNA form, the CDR3 reads TGTGCCAGTACCCGGCAGGGAGGGAACTATGGCTACACCTTC.

The rearrangement uses TRBV19 and TRBJ2-7, with D possibly matching TRBD1 (5 bases). Trimming removed 11 bases from V and 2 bases from J, with 19 bases in between. Looked up from germline, CDR1 is LNHDA and CDR2 is SQIVND (reference sequence). The CDR3 length is 14 residues. The CDR3 DNA reads as TGTGCCTCCTCCCCAGCAGCAGGGACCTACGAGCAGTACTTC. It is translated as CASSPAAGTYEQYF.

About this clonotype itself: Possible read error: a much larger clone is one base away. As DNA, the CDR3 is TGCAGTGCTGGAGGAGCGGGGGGCCAAGAGACCCAGTACTTC. It yields the protein CSAGGAGGQETQYF. This chain links TRBV20-1 with TRBJ2-5; 9 bases map to TRBD2. The junction had 5 bases not matched to a gene; V was cut back by 5 bases and J by 1 base. The CDR3 is 14 residues long. Germline V CDR1 and CDR2: DFQATT, SNEGSKA (reference sequence).

This clonotype showed up many times. The rearrangement joins TRBV6-5 to TRBJ2-5; 8 bases agree with TRBD1. Germline V lookup: CDR1 MNHEY, CDR2 SVGAGI. The CDR3 is made up of 14 amino acids. The V and J ends lost 6 bases and 5 bases, in that order; junction bases with no gene match: 8. The CDR3 sequence is CASRSRQGRETQYF. As DNA, the CDR3 is TGTGCCAGCAGATCACGACAGGGGAGGGAGACCCAGTACTTC.

The chain employs TRBV29-1 and TRBJ2-7; 7 bases are a match to TRBD1. The CDR3 consists of 11 residues. The V segment lost 8 bases and the J segment 3 bases; nucleotides outside the gene matches: 4. Germline loops: CDR1 SQVTM, CDR2 ANQGSEA. The CDR3 sequence is CSWGQYYEQYF. CDR3 DNA: TGCAGCTGGGGACAGTACTACGAGCAGTACTTC.

This clonotype was detected once. This chain connects TRBV7-9 to TRBJ1-5, with a tentative D call TRBD1 (5 bases). The CDR3 has 14 amino acids. V was trimmed by 2 bases and J by 11 bases, leaving 16 bases between them. Germline V gene lookup returns CDR1 SEHNR and CDR2 FQNEAQ (reference sequence). CDR3 DNA: TGTGCCAGCAGCTTATCCAGGGCTCAAGAGACCCAGCATTTT. Its protein product is CASSLSRAQETQHF. Complete variable domain (other parts from reference TRBV7-9 and TRBJ1-5): DTGVSQNPRHKITKRGQNVTFRCDPISEHNRLYWYRQTLGQGPEFLTYFQNEAQLEKSRLLSDRFSAERPKGSFSTLEIQRTEQGDSAMYLCASSLSRAQETQHFGDGTRLSIL.

The chain uses TRBV3-1 and TRBJ1-6; D gene ambiguous. Per germline, CDR1 LGHDT and CDR2 YNNKEL (reference sequence). The CDR3 runs to 13 residues. The germline V and J ends were trimmed by 0 bases and 7 bases, with 4 bases remaining between them. The CDR3 reads CASSQDFNSPLHF. DNA for the CDR3: TGTGCCAGCAGCCAAGATTTCAATTCACCCCTCCACTTT.

The chain joins TRBV11-2 to TRBJ1-1; TRBD1 is a possible D gene (6 bases). Trimming took off 1 base at V and 10 bases at J, with 13 bases between the two ends. Germline values: CDR1 SGHAT, CDR2 FQNNGV. The CDR3 loop spans 13 amino acids. The CDR3 DNA reads TGTGCCAGCAGCTTAGGCTCAGGGGTAGGAGCTTTCTTT. This translates into CASSLGSGVGAFF.